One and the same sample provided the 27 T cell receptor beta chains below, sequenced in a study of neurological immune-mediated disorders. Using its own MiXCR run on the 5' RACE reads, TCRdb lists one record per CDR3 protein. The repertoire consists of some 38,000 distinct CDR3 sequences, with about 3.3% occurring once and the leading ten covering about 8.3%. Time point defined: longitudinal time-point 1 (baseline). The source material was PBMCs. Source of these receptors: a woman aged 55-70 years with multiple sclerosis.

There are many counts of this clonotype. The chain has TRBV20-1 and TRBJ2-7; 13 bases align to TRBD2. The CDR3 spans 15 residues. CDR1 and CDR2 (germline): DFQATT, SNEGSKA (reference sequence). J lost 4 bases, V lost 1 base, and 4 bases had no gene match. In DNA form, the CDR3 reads TGCAGTGCTAGAGGGGGACTAGCGGGGAGGTACGAGCAGTACTTC. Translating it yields CSARGGLAGRYEQYF.

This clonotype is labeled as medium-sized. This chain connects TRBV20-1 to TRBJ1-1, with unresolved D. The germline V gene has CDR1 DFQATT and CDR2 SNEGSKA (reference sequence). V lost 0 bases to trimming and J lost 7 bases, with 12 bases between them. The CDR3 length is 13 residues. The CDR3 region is CSARDPRLIEAFF. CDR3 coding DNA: TGCAGTGCTAGAGATCCCCGGTTGATTGAAGCTTTCTTT.

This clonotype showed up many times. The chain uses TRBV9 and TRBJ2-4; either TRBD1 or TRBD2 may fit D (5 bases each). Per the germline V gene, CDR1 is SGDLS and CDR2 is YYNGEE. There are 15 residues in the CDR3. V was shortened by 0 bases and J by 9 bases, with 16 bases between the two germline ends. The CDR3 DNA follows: TGTGCCAGCAGCGTAGGGGTCGGGGCGAGGAGCATTCAGTACTTC. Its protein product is CASSVGVGARSIQYF.

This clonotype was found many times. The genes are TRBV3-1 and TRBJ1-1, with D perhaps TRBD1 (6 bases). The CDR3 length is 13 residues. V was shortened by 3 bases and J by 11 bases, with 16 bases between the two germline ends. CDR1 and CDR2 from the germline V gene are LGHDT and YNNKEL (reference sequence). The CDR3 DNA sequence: TGTGCCAGCAGCCAGGATCCGGGAAGGGGGGCTTTCTTT. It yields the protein CASSQDPGRGAFF.

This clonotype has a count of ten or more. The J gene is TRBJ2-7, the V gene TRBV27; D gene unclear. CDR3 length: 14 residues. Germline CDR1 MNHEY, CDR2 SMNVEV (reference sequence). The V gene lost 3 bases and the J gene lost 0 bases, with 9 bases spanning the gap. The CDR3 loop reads CASSFVADSYEQYF. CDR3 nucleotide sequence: TGTGCCAGCAGTTTTGTCGCTGACTCCTACGAGCAGTACTTC.

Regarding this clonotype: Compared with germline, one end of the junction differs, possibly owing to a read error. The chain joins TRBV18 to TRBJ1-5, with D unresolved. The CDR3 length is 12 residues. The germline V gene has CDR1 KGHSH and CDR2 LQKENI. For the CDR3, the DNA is TGTGCCAGCTCACAGTTGAATAAGACCCAGAATTTT. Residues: CASSQLNKTQNF. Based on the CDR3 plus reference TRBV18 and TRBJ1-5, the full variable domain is NAGVMQNPRHLVRRRGQEARLRCSPMKGHSHVYWYRQLPEEGLKFMVYLQKENIIDESGMPKERFSAEFPKEGPSILRIQQVVRGDSAAYFCASSQLNKTQNFGDGTRLSIL.

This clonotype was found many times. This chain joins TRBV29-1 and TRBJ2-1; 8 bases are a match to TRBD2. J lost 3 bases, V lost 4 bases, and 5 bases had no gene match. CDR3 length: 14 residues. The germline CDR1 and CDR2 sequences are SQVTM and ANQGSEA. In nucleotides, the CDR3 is TGCAGCGTTGTGAAGCGGGAGAACTACAATGAGCAGTTCTTC. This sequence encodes CSVVKRENYNEQFF.

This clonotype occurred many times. The CDR3 DNA follows: TGTGCCAGCAGCCAAGGGACAGGGGTTACTGAAGCTTTCTTT. Translated, it gives CASSQGTGVTEAFF. The genes are TRBV3-1 and TRBJ1-1; 9 bases align to TRBD1. Trimming cost V 1 base and J 5 bases; bases outside gene matches: 2. The CDR3 length is 14 residues. Germline lookup yields CDR1 LGHDT and CDR2 YNNKEL (reference sequence).

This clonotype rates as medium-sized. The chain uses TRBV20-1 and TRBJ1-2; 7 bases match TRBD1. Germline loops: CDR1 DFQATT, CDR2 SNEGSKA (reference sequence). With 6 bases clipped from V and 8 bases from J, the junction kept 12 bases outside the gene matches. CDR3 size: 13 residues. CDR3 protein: CSAPTGIFGGYTF. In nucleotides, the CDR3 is TGCAGTGCACCGACAGGGATTTTCGGGGGCTACACCTTC.

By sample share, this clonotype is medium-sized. Written as DNA, the CDR3 is TGTGCCAGCAGCTACTCCGGGACAGGGGACCAAGAGACCCAGTACTTC. This codes for CASSYSGTGDQETQYF. This rearrangement joins TRBV7-8 to TRBJ2-5, with 10 bases identical to TRBD1. The V gene's germline CDR1 is SGHVS and CDR2 FQNEAQ. The junction had 5 bases not matched to a gene; V was cut back by 4 bases and J by 0 bases. CDR3 size: 16 residues.

CDR3 nucleotides: TGTGCCAGCAGTTCTAGGGGGCAGGGCGAGCAGTACTTC. Translating it yields CASSSRGQGEQYF. The chain combines TRBV3-1 with TRBJ2-7; 7 nucleotides align to TRBD1. The junction had 8 bases not matched to a gene; V was cut back by 6 bases and J by 6 bases. The CDR3 runs to 13 residues. The V gene's germline CDR1 is LGHDT and CDR2 YNNKEL (reference sequence).

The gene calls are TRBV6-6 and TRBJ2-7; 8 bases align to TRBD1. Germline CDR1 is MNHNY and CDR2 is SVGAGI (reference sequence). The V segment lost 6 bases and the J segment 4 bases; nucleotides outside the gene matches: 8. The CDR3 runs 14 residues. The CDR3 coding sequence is TGTGCCAGCAGATTAGCCAGGACAGGGTACGAGCAGTACTTC. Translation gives CASRLARTGYEQYF.

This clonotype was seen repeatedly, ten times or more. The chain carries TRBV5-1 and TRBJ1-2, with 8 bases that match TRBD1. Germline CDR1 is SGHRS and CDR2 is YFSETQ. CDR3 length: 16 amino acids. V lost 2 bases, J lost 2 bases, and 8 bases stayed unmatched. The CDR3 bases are TGCGCCAGCAGCTTTGGACAGGGCTTCGGAAACTATGGCTACACCTTC. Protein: CASSFGQGFGNYGYTF. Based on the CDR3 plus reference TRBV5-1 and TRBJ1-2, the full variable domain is KAGVTQTPRYLIKTRGQQVTLSCSPISGHRSVSWYQQTPGQGLQFLFEYFSETQRNKGNFPGRFSGRQFSNSRSEMNVSTLELGDSALYLCASSFGQGFGNYGYTFGSGTRLTVV.

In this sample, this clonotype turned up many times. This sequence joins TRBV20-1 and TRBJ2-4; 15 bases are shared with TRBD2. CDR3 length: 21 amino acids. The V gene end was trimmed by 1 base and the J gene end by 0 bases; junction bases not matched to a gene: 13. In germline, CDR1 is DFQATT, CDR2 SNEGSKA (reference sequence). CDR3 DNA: TGCAGTGCTAGAGGCCGGGGACTAGCGGGGGGTTTAGGTCTAGCCAAAAACATTCAGTACTTC. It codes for CSARGRGLAGGLGLAKNIQYF.

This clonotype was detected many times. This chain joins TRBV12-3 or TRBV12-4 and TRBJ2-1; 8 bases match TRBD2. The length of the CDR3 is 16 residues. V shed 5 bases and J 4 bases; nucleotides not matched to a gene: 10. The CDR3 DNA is TGTGCCAGCAGTCAGTTGGCGGGGGGCCAATACAATGAGCAGTTCTTC. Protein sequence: CASSQLAGGQYNEQFF.

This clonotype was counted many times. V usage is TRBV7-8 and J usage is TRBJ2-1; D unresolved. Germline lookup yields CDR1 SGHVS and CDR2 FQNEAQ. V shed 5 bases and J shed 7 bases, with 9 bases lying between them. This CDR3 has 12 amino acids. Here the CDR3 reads CASSTRQNEQFF. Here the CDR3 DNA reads TGTGCCAGCAGCACCAGGCAGAATGAGCAGTTCTTC.

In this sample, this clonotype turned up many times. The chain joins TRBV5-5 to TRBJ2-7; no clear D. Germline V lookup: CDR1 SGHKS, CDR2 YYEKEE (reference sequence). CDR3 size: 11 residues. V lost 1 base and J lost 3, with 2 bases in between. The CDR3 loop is CASSLFYEQYF. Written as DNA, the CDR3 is TGTGCCAGCAGCTTGTTCTACGAGCAGTACTTC.

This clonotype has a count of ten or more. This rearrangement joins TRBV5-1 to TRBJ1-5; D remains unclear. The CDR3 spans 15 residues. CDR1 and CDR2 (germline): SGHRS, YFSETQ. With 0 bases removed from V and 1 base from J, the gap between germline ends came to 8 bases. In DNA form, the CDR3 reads TGCGCCAGCAGCTTGGTAGTAGTAAGCAATCAGCCCCAGCATTTT. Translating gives CASSLVVVSNQPQHF.

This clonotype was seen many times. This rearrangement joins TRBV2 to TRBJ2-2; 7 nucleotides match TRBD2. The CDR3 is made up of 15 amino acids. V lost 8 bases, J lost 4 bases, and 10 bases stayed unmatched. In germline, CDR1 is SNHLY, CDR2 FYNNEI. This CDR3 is CASLPSGLTTGELFF. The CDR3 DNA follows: TGTGCCAGCCTCCCCTCGGGACTAACCACCGGGGAGCTGTTTTTT.

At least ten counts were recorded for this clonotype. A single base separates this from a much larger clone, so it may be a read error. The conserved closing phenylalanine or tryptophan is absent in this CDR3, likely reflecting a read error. CDR3 coding DNA: TGTGCCAGCAGCCCGACGGGGGATGGCTACACCTGC. This gives the protein CASSPTGDGYTC. J is TRBJ1-2 and V is TRBV7-9; D is possibly TRBD1 (5 bases). Germline CDR1 reads SEHNR; CDR2 reads FQNEAQ (reference sequence). The CDR3 has 12 amino acids. Trimming stripped 5 bases from V and 6 bases from J, with 10 bases between.

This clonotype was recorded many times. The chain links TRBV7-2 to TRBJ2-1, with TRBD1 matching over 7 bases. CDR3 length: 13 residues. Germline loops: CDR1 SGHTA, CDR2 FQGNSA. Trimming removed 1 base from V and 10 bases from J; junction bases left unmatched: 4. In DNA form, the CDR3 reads TGTGCCAGCAGCTTAGAGACAGGGCGGGAGCAGTTCTTC. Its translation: CASSLETGREQFF. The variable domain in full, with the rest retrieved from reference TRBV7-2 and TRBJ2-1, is GAGVSQSPSNKVTEKGKDVELRCDPISGHTALYWYRQSLGQGLEFLIYFQGNSAPDKSGLPSDRFSAERTGGSVSTLTIQRTQQEDSAVYLCASSLETGREQFFGPGTRLTVL.

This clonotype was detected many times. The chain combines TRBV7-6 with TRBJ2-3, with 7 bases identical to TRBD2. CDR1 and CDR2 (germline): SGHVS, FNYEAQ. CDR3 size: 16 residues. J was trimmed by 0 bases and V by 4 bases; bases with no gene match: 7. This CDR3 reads CASSSAGVLSTDTQYF. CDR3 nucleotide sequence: TGTGCCAGCAGCTCGGCGGGGGTCCTTAGCACAGATACGCAGTATTTT.

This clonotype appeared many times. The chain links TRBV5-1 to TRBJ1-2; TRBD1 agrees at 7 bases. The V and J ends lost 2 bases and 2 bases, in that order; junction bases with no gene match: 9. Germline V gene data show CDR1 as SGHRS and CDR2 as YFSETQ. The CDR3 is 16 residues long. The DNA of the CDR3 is TGCGCCAGCAGCTTATTACCGACAGGGAACAACTATGGCTACACCTTC. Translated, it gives CASSLLPTGNNYGYTF.

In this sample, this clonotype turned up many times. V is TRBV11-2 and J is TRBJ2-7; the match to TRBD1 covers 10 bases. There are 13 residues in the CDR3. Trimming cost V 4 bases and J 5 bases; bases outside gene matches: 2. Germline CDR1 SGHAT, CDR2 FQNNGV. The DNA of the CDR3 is TGTGCCAGCAGCTCCGGGACAGGGGACGAGCAGTACTTC. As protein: CASSSGTGDEQYF.

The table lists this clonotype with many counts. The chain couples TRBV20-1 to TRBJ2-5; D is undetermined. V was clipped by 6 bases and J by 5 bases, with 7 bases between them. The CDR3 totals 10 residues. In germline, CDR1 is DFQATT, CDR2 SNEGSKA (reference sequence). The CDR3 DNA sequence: TGCAGTGCCACTCTGGAGACCCAGTACTTC. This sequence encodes CSATLETQYF.

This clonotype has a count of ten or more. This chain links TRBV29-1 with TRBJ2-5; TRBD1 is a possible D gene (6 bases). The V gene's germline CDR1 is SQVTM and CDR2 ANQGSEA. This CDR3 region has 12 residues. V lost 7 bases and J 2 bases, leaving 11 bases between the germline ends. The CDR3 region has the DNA TGCAGCGGATTGGACAGTCAAGAGACCCAGTACTTC. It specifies CSGLDSQETQYF.

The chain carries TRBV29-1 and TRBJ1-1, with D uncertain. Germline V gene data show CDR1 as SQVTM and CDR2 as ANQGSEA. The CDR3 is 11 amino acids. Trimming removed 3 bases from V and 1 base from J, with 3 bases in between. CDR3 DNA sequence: TGCAGCGTTGATGAGAACACTGAAGCTTTCTTT. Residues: CSVDENTEAFF.